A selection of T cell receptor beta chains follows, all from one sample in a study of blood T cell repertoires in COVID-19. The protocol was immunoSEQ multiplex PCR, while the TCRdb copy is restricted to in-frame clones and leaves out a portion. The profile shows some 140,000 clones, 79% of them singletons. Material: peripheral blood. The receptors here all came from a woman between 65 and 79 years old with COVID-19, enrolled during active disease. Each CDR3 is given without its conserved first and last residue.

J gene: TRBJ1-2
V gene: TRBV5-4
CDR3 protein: ASSLILGQGNGYT

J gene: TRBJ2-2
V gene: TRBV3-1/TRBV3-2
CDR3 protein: ASSQEGGPGELF

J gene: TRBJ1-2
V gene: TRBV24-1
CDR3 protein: ATGPGGRYGYT

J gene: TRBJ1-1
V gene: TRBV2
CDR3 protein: ASSEALSRARAF

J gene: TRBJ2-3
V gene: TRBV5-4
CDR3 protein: ASSPALADTQY

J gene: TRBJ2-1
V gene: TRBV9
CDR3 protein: ASSLTPRAEGGNEQF

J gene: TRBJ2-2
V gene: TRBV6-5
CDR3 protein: ASSYSSRADGELF

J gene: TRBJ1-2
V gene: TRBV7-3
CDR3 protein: ASSSGQGALGYT

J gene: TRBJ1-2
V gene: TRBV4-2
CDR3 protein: ASSQALWGPGYT

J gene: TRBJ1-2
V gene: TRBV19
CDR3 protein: ASSSRTGAGNYGYT

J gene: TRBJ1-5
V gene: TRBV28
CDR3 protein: ASREGVGNQPQH

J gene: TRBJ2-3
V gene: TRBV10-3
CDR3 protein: AISRGGGTDTQY

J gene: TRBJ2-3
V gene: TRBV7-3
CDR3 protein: ASSLGPTDTQY

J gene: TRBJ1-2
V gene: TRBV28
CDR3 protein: ASSLRQVYGYT

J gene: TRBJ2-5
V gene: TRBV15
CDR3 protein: ATSRWDSQETQY

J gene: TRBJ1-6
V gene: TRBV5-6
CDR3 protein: ASSLETAYSPLH

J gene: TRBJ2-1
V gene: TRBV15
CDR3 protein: ATSSHGTYNEQF

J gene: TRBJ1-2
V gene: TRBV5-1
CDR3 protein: ASSLEGETDHGGYT

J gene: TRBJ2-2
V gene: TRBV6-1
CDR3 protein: ASSEAGWAENTGELF

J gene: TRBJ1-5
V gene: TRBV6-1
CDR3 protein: ASSERENQPQH

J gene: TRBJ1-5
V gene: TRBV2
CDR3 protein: ASSLGHNQPQH

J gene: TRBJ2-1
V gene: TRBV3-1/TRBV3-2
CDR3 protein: ASSQAGFGHEQF